This T cell receptor (beta chain) was sequenced for a study of blood T cells in healthy people across ages. The wider study: Template-switching capture recovered about one barcoded beta molecule per two T cells. Study-wide results and limits: Researchers deemed the diversity estimates from one million T cells underestimates.

Germline values: CDR1 MNHEY, CDR2 SVGEGT. The CDR3 spans 16 residues. Trimming cost V 2 bases and J 3 bases, with 15 bases left between them. A second PCR of 7 to 11 cycles used a sample-barcoded 5' primer and a J-beta primer mix. One entry per CDR3 protein, called by TCRdb with MiXCR from the 5' RACE reads. The sample lists roughly 1.6 million distinct CDR3 sequences; 30% to 35% were seen once. A note on this clonotype: Its antigen remains unidentified.

The TCR comes from a woman aged 25 to 39 in good health. Sequencing was done on a sample of blood. The chain carries TRBV6-2 or TRBV6-3 and TRBJ2-3; a possible D gene is TRBD1 (5 bases). This CDR3 reads CASSYTAAGQTDTQYF. CDR3 DNA: TGTGCCAGCAGTTACACGGCGGCAGGGCAGACAGATACGCAGTATTTT.